Each of the 28 T cell receptor beta chains below was sequenced from the same sample in a study of T-cell reconstitution after alpha-beta-depleted transplantation in children. During its preparation, the TCRbeta library received unique molecular identifiers. A single record per CDR3 protein comes from TCRdb applying MiXCR to the PCR reads. The sample consists of about 690,000 distinct CDR3 sequences, approximately 16% of them appearing once. Sequences were derived from PBMCs from the stem cell graft donor, sampled from the stem cell graft. All receptors come from a human donor who donated a stem cell graft to a child with acute myeloid leukemia.

V and J are TRBV20-1 and TRBJ1-2, with D uncertain. The CDR3 loop spans 12 amino acids. Germline-derived CDR1 and CDR2 are DFQATT and SNEGSKA (reference sequence). V was trimmed by 0 bases and J by 9 bases, leaving 11 bases between them. The CDR3 here is CSARDPLTSYTF. The DNA of the CDR3 is TGCAGTGCTAGAGATCCCCTCACCAGCTACACCTTC.

Of note for this clonotype: A clone one base away is much larger, so this may be a read error. The chain combines TRBV29-1 with TRBJ2-2, with a weak D call TRBD2 (5 bases). The V gene's germline CDR1 is SQVTM and CDR2 ANQGSEA. CDR3 length: 11 residues. CDR3 bases: TGCAGCGTAAAGGGCGCCGGGGAGCTGATTTTT. The encoded protein is CSVKGAGELIF.

This clonotype was seen ten or more times. The V gene is TRBV20-1, the J gene TRBJ2-1, with a weak D call TRBD2 (5 bases). CDR3 length equals 15 residues. Germline CDR1 DFQATT, CDR2 SNEGSKA (reference sequence). V was clipped by 6 bases and J by 0 bases, with 15 bases between them. The CDR3 region has the DNA TGCAGTGCCCCCCGGCCGGGGAGCTCCTACAATGAGCAGTTCTTC. It encodes CSAPRPGSSYNEQFF.

The V and J genes are TRBV7-2 and TRBJ2-3, with a tentative D call TRBD2 (5 bases). The CDR3 sequence is 17 residues long. CDR1 SGHTA and CDR2 FQGNSA come from the germline V gene. Trimming took 2 bases from V and 4 from J, leaving 19 bases between them. This CDR3 reads CASSLRARGKISDTQYF. For the CDR3, the DNA is TGTGCCAGCAGCTTAAGAGCTAGAGGGAAGATTTCAGATACGCAGTATTTT.

The chain links TRBV24-1 to TRBJ1-5, with D hard to call. The CDR3 runs to 13 residues. With 9 bases removed from V and 3 bases from J, the gap between germline ends came to 11 bases. Germline CDR1 KGHDR, CDR2 SFDVKD. In nucleotides, the CDR3 is TGTGCCACCTATAGGGCGGACAATCAGCCCCAGCATTTT. Residues: CATYRADNQPQHF.

The V call is TRBV11-2, the J call TRBJ2-2; D gene ambiguous. V was trimmed by 1 base and J by 7 bases, leaving 4 bases between them. Germline V CDR1 and CDR2: SGHAT, FQNNGV. CDR3 size: 12 residues. The CDR3 DNA sequence: TGTGCCAGCAGCTTAGTTGACGGGGAGCTGTTTTTT. It encodes CASSLVDGELFF.

The table lists this clonotype with many counts. The rearrangement links TRBV7-2 to TRBJ2-1, with D perhaps being TRBD1 or TRBD2 (5 bases each). This CDR3 spans 16 amino acids. Looked up from germline, CDR1 is SGHTA and CDR2 is FQGNSA. The V gene lost 4 bases and the J gene lost 2 bases, with 15 bases spanning the gap. The CDR3 nucleotides are TGTGCCAGCAGCTCTTACGGGGCCGGCCCCTACAATGAGCAGTTCTTC. Translation gives CASSSYGAGPYNEQFF.

In this sample, this clonotype turned up many times. The chain links TRBV15 to TRBJ2-7; D not certain. V was pared by 0 bases and J by 4 bases, with 7 bases between. This CDR3 has 13 residues. The germline gives CDR1 LNHNV, CDR2 YYDKDF (reference sequence). The CDR3: CATSRDAGYEQYF. In DNA form, the CDR3 reads TGTGCCACCAGCAGAGATGCCGGGTACGAGCAGTACTTC. The full variable domain, in which reference TRBV15 and TRBJ2-7 provide the parts outside the CDR3, is DAMVIQNPRYQVTQFGKPVTLSCSQTLNHNVMYWYQQKSSQAPKLLFHYYDKDFNNEADTPDNFQSRRPNTSFCFLDIRSPGLGDTAMYLCATSRDAGYEQYFGPGTRLTVT.

This clonotype has only a few counts. The chain links TRBV6-2 or TRBV6-3 to TRBJ1-1; D perhaps matches TRBD1 (5 bases). V was pared by 2 bases and J by 4 bases, with 11 bases between. CDR3 length: 14 amino acids. CDR1 and CDR2 (germline): MNHEY, SVGEGT. CDR3 region: CASSYVGEATEAFF. In DNA form, the CDR3 reads TGTGCCAGCAGTTACGTGGGGGAAGCCACTGAAGCTTTCTTT.

V and J are TRBV20-1 and TRBJ1-2; D is unclear. V lost 2 bases and J lost 6, with 19 bases in between. The germline CDR1 and CDR2 sequences are DFQATT and SNEGSKA (reference sequence). The CDR3 sequence is 15 residues long. Here the CDR3 DNA reads TGCAGTGCTAGACCCCCCCCCCTTGAGGAGGATGGCTACACCTTC. Amino acids: CSARPPPLEEDGYTF.

In regard to this clonotype: At one boundary the junction diverges from the germline segment, which might be a read error. V gene TRBV4-3 combines with J gene TRBJ1-2; maybe TRBD1 (6 bases). The CDR3 extends over 16 amino acids. Germline assignment: CDR1 LGHNA and CDR2 YSLEER. CDR3 residues: CASTQGVAGADYGYTF. The DNA for the CDR3 is TGCGCCAGCACCCAAGGGGTGGCAGGGGCCGACTATGGCTACACCTTC.

The V gene is TRBV7-9, the J gene TRBJ2-7; the match to TRBD2 covers 10 bases. V gave up 5 bases and J gave up 7 bases; unmatched junction bases: 5. CDR3 size: 13 residues. Germline V lookup: CDR1 SEHNR, CDR2 FQNEAQ (reference sequence). The DNA for the CDR3 is TGTGCCAGCAGCCCTATAGCGGGGGGTGAGCAGTACTTC. Its translation is CASSPIAGGEQYF.

The table lists this clonotype with a few counts. The CDR3 DNA follows: TGTGCCAGCAGTGAAGGGTGGACTAGCGAAACCTACGAGCAGTACGTC. Translating it yields CASSEGWTSETYEQYV. The J gene is TRBJ2-7, the V gene TRBV6-1; TRBD2 agrees at 9 bases. Per the germline V gene, CDR1 is MNHNS and CDR2 is SASEGT. Trimming took 1 base from V and 2 from J; bases not matched to a gene: 6. This CDR3 region has 16 residues.

The table lists this clonotype with many counts. The chain combines TRBV7-2 with TRBJ2-3; 9 bases are a match to TRBD1. V dropped 5 bases and J dropped 2; count of bases not matched to a gene: 5. The CDR3 covers 15 residues. Germline V gene lookup returns CDR1 SGHTA and CDR2 FQGNSA. CDR3 region: CASSLGTGTTDTQYF. DNA of the CDR3: TGTGCCAGCAGCCTCGGGACAGGGACCACAGATACGCAGTATTTT.

The chain employs TRBV5-1 and TRBJ2-2; a weak D match, TRBD2 (5 bases). The CDR3 has 12 residues. Germline V gene data show CDR1 as SGHRS and CDR2 as YFSETQ. Trimming cost V 4 bases and J 6 bases, with 7 bases left between them. The chain's CDR3 is CASSRAAGELFF. The CDR3 DNA reads as TGCGCCAGCAGCCGAGCGGCCGGGGAGCTGTTTTTT.

V usage is TRBV20-1 and J usage is TRBJ2-5, with a tentative D call TRBD1 (6 bases). This CDR3 is 11 amino acids long. Trimming cost V 7 bases and J 1 base, with 7 bases left between them. CDR1 is DFQATT, CDR2 SNEGSKA, per germline (reference sequence). In DNA, the CDR3 is TGCAGTGGACAGGCCCAAGAGACCCAGTACTTC. The encoded protein is CSGQAQETQYF.

This clonotype appeared many times. The V and J genes are TRBV29-1 and TRBJ2-5, with TRBD1 matching 7 bases. Germline lookup yields CDR1 SQVTM and CDR2 ANQGSEA. The ends lost 7 bases at V and 4 bases at J; junction bases unmatched: 12. This CDR3 region has 14 residues. This CDR3 reads CSGQGERVGETQYF. CDR3 nucleotides: TGCAGCGGACAGGGTGAGAGGGTCGGAGAGACCCAGTACTTC.

This clonotype was seen a handful of times. CDR3 DNA: TGTGCCATTGCTCCTTTGACTTTGAACACTGAAGCTTTCTTT. As protein: CAIAPLTLNTEAFF. The chain recombines TRBV7-9 with TRBJ1-1; D unclear. Per the germline V gene, CDR1 is SEHNR and CDR2 is FQNEAQ (reference sequence). This CDR3 region has 14 residues. The V gene lost 10 bases and the J gene lost 0 bases, with 15 bases spanning the gap. The whole variable domain, remainder taken from reference TRBV7-9 and TRBJ1-1, is DTGVSQNPRHKITKRGQNVTFRCDPISEHNRLYWYRQTLGQGPEFLTYFQNEAQLEKSRLLSDRFSAERPKGSFSTLEIQRTEQGDSAMYLCAIAPLTLNTEAFFGQGTRLTVV.

The V and J genes are TRBV6-2 or TRBV6-3 and TRBJ1-2; 7 nucleotides line up with TRBD1. Germline-derived CDR1 and CDR2 are MNHEY and SVGEGT. V shed 6 bases, J shed 5 bases, and the junction held 9 bases outside the gene matches. CDR3 size: 14 residues. The CDR3 bases are TGTGCCAGCAGACCCGGACAGGTGGAGTATGGCTACACCTTC. Translated: CASRPGQVEYGYTF.

This clonotype was seen many times. As DNA, the CDR3 is TGCAGTGCTAGTTTGCCCCGGGGTTCGGGGAATGAGCAGTTCTTC. It translates to CSASLPRGSGNEQFF. The V call is TRBV20-1, the J call TRBJ2-1; maybe TRBD2 (5 bases). V lost 3 bases to trimming and J lost 7 bases, with 19 bases between them. The CDR3 consists of 15 residues. Germline values: CDR1 DFQATT, CDR2 SNEGSKA (reference sequence).

This clonotype was picked up a small number of times. The chain carries TRBV12-3 or TRBV12-4 and TRBJ1-5; D gene unclear. The CDR3 is 13 residues long. V was cut by 3 bases and J by 7 bases, with 10 bases left in between. CDR3 sequence: CASSLLGVQPQHF. Written as DNA, the CDR3 is TGTGCCAGCAGTTTGCTGGGCGTGCAGCCCCAGCATTTT.

This clonotype has a handful of counts. This sequence joins TRBV5-1 and TRBJ2-3; D possibly corresponds to TRBD2 (5 bases). The V end lost 0 bases, the J end lost 4 bases, and 15 bases lay between the germline ends. The CDR3 loop spans 16 amino acids. The V gene's germline CDR1 is SGHRS and CDR2 YFSETQ. CDR3 loop: CASSLAGDRGADTQYF. CDR3 DNA sequence: TGCGCCAGCAGCTTGGCCGGGGATCGAGGCGCAGATACGCAGTATTTT.

This clonotype occurred a few times. V and J are TRBV25-1 and TRBJ1-5, with a tentative D call TRBD1 (6 bases). Germline-derived CDR1 and CDR2 are MGHDK and SYGVNS. V lost 1 base and J 7 bases, leaving 14 bases between the germline ends. The CDR3 has 15 residues. The CDR3 DNA reads TGTGCCAGCAGTGAATCAGGGGCTCAGGGACAGCCCCAGCATTTT. It translates to CASSESGAQGQPQHF.

Many counts were recorded for this clonotype. The genes are TRBV29-1 and TRBJ2-3; possibly TRBD2 for D (5 bases). V was clipped by 3 bases and J by 3 bases, with 10 bases between them. Germline V gives CDR1 SQVTM, CDR2 ANQGSEA. This CDR3 contains 13 residues. The CDR3 region has the DNA TGCAGCGTTGACGGGGAGAGAACAGATACGCAGTATTTT. This sequence encodes CSVDGERTDTQYF.

This clonotype was observed a few times. V gene TRBV2 combines with J gene TRBJ1-2; no clear D. The CDR3 totals 12 residues. The germline V gene has CDR1 SNHLY and CDR2 FYNNEI. V was clipped by 3 bases and J by 4 bases, with 6 bases between them. CDR3 region: CASSDTSYGYTF. The DNA of the CDR3 is TGTGCCAGCAGTGACACCTCCTATGGCTACACCTTC. The variable domain in full, completed from reference TRBV2 and TRBJ1-2, reads EPEVTQTPSHQVTQMGQEVILRCVPISNHLYFYWYRQILGQKVEFLVSFYNNEISEKSEIFDDQFSVERPDGSNFTLKIRSTKLEDSAMYFCASSDTSYGYTFGSGTRLTVV.

The chain has TRBV6-4 and TRBJ1-1; the match to TRBD1 covers 8 bases. The CDR3 covers 15 residues. Germline CDR1 MRHNA, CDR2 SNTAGT. V lost 0 bases and J lost 3; bases outside the gene matches: 3. The CDR3 nucleotides read TGTGCCAGCAGTGACTCCGGACAGGGCGACACTGAAGCTTTCTTT. Residues: CASSDSGQGDTEAFF.

Many counts were recorded for this clonotype. The chain has TRBV7-2 and TRBJ2-5, with 11 bases that match TRBD2. J gave up 4 bases and V 5 bases, and 6 bases lay outside the gene matches. The CDR3 is 15 amino acids. Germline V CDR1 and CDR2: SGHTA, FQGNSA. The CDR3 region has the DNA TGTGCCAGCAGCCTAGGACTAGCGGGTTCAGAGACCCAGTACTTC. Translation gives CASSLGLAGSETQYF.

This sequence joins TRBV12-3 or TRBV12-4 and TRBJ1-1; D unresolved. Trimming removed 6 bases at V and 3 bases at J, with 14 bases between. CDR3 length: 14 amino acids. Written as DNA, the CDR3 is TGTGCCAGCAGCTCCTACAGCGAGGACACTGAAGCTTTCTTT. Encoded protein: CASSSYSEDTEAFF.